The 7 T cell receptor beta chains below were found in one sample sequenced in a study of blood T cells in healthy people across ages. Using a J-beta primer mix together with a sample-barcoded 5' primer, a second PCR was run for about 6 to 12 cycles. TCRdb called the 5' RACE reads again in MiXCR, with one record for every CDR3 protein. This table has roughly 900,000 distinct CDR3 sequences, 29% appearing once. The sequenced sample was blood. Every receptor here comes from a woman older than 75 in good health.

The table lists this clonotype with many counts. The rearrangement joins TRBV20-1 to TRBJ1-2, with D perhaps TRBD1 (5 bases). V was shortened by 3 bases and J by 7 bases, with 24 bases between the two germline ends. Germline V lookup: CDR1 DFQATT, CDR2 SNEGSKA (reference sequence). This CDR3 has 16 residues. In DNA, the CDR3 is TGCAGTGCTAGGGTGCCAGGTTCTGGGGGATCGGTTGGCTACACCTTC. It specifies CSARVPGSGGSVGYTF.

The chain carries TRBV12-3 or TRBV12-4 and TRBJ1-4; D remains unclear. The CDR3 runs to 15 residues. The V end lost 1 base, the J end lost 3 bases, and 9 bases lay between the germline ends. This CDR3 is CASSLVGWANEKLFF. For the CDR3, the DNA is TGTGCCAGCAGTTTAGTTGGGTGGGCTAATGAAAAACTGTTTTTT.

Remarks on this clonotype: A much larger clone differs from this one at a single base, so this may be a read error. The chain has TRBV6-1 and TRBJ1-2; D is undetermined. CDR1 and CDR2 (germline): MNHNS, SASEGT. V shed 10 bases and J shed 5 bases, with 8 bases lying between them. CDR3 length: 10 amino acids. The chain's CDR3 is CANTDYGYTF. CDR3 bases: TGTGCCAACACAGATTATGGCTACACCTTC.

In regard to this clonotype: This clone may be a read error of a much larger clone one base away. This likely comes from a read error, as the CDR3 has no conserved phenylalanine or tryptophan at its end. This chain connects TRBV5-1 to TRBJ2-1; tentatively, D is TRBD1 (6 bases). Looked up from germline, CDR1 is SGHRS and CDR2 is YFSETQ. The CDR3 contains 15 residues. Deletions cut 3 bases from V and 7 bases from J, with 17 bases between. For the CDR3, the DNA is TGCGCCAGCAGCTGGTTGGACAGAATTTCAAATGAGCAGTTCGTC. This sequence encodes CASSWLDRISNEQFV.

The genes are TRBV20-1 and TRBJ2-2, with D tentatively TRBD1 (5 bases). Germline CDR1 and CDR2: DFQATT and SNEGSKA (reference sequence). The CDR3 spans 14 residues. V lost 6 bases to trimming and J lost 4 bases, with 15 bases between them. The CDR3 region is CSAPHPQGTGELFF. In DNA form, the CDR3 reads TGCAGTGCCCCCCATCCCCAGGGCACCGGGGAGCTGTTTTTT.

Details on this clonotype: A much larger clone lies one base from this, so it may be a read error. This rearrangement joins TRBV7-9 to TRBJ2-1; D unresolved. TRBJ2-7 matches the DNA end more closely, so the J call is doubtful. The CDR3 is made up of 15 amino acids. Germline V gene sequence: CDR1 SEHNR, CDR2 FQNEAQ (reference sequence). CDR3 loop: CASSAGRSSYNGQYF. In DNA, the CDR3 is TGTGCCAGCAGCGCCGGCCGGAGCTCCTACAATGGGCAGTACTTC.

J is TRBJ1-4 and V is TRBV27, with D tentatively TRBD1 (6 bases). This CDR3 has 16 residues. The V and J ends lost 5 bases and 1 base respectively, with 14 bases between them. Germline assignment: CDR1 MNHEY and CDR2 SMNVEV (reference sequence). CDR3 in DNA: TGTGCCAGCAGTCCTGGACAGACCGTAACTAATGAAAAACTGTTTTTT. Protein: CASSPGQTVTNEKLFF.